A selection of T cell receptor beta chains follows, all from one sample in a study of blood T cell repertoires in COVID-19. Generated by immunoSEQ multiplex PCR, the TCRdb table keeps only in-frame clones and is missing some. The sample includes around 500,000 clones, 75% to 90% of them seen just once. Sequencing was done on a sample of PBMCs or T cells enriched from blood (not recorded which). These receptors were collected from a woman in her sixties or seventies who had recovered from COVID-19. The CDR3 runs from the conserved cysteine through the conserved F or W. Each record gives: V gene, clone size, J gene, D gene, CDR3 DNA, CDR3 protein. D genes are given only for firm matches. For some rows the clone size is stated as once, few or many, or as a class when expanded; others skip it.

>TRBV30|NA|TRBJ2-1|TRBD1
TGTGCCTTCGCTTGGACAGGGGCCACCTACAATGAGCAGTTCTTC
CAFAWTGATYNEQFF
>TRBV19|few|TRBJ1-1|TRBD1
TGTGCCAGTAGTATATCCCCCGCCGCCTCAGGGGGGACTGAAGCTTTCTTT
CASSISPAASGGTEAFF
>TRBV5-1|NA|TRBJ2-2|TRBD2
TGCGCCAGCAGCCTGTTACTAGCGGGGGCGACAAACACCGGGGAGCTGTTTTTT
CASSLLLAGATNTGELFF
>TRBV2|NA|TRBJ1-1|TRBD1
TGTGCCAGCAGTGTAACAGGGGCTCAGAACACTGAAGCTTTCTTT
CASSVTGAQNTEAFF
>TRBV11-3|NA|TRBJ2-7|TRBD1
TGTGCCAGCAGCTCCATGACAGGGGAATCCTACGAGCAGTACTTC
CASSSMTGESYEQYF
>TRBV7-6|NA|TRBJ2-3|TRBD2
TGTGCCAGCAGCTTAGAGCGGGGACCTAGCACAGATACGCAGTATTTT
CASSLERGPSTDTQYF
>TRBV19|NA|TRBJ1-1|NA
TGTGCCAGTAGTATCTCAGACAGTACTGAAGCTTTCTTT
CASSISDSTEAFF
>TRBV30|NA|TRBJ2-2|TRBD1
TGTGCCTGGGATGACAGGGGGCAGCGAACCGGGGAGCTGTTTTTT
CAWDDRGQRTGELFF
>TRBV5-1|once|TRBJ2-1|TRBD2
TGCGCCAGCAGCTTGGCTAGCGGGGGGCTCTACAATGAGCAGCTCTTC
CASSLASGGLYNEQLF
>TRBV6-5|NA|TRBJ1-3|TRBD1
TGTGCCAGCCGGGACAGCCTTTCTGGAAACACCATATATTTT
CASRDSLSGNTIYF
>TRBV19|NA|TRBJ2-7|TRBD1
TGTGCCAGTAGTCGGGGCGGGACAGGGACCTACGAGCAGTACTTC
CASSRGGTGTYEQYF
>TRBV11-2|NA|TRBJ1-2|TRBD1
TGTGCCAGCAGCGGAACAGGGGTTAGTGGCTACACCTTC
CASSGTGVSGYTF
>TRBV3-1/TRBV3-2|few|TRBJ1-5|NA
TGTGCCAGCAGCCAAGCACAGGATGGTCAGCCCCAGCATTTT
CASSQAQDGQPQHF
>TRBV13|NA|TRBJ2-1|NA
TGTGCCAGCGGATTTAGGGCAGGGGGAGGCTACAATGAGCAGTTCTTC
CASGFRAGGGYNEQFF
>TRBV7-2|NA|TRBJ2-1|NA
TGTGCCAGCCGGGGGACAGACTACAATGAGCAGTTCTTC
CASRGTDYNEQFF
>TRBV5-1|NA|TRBJ2-5|TRBD1
TGCGCCAGCAGCCCCGGGACAGTCCCCTCAGAGACCCAGTACTTC
CASSPGTVPSETQYF
>TRBV2|NA|TRBJ1-5|NA
TGTGCCAGCCAGCTTAACGGGCAGGGTCAGCCCCAGCATTTT
CASQLNGQGQPQHF
>TRBV4-1|once|TRBJ2-4|TRBD1
TGCGCCAGCAGGGGACAGGGGAACATTCAGTACTTC
CASRGQGNIQYF
>TRBV5-1|NA|TRBJ2-1|TRBD2
TGCGCCAGCAGCGCCGGGACTAGCGGGGGAAGCTCCTACAATGAGCAGTTCTTC
CASSAGTSGGSSYNEQFF
>TRBV27|NA|TRBJ1-2|TRBD1
TGTGCCAGCAGTCAGGGACAGGGGTACTATGGCTACACCTTC
CASSQGQGYYGYTF
>TRBV2|NA|TRBJ2-5|TRBD2
TGTGCCAGCAGTGGGGGACTAGGGGTCCAAGAGACCCAGTACTTC
CASSGGLGVQETQYF
>TRBV11-2|NA|TRBJ1-2|NA
TGTGCCAGCAGCTTAGGCCCCCACATAAGGGGTGGCTACACCTTC
CASSLGPHIRGGYTF
>TRBV13|NA|TRBJ2-2|NA
TGTGCCAGCAGCTTCCCGGAGGGGCCGAACACCGGGGAGCTGTTTTTT
CASSFPEGPNTGELFF
>TRBV27|NA|TRBJ2-3|NA
TGTGCCAGCAGTCTAAAGGGGGCAGATACGCAGTATTTT
CASSLKGADTQYF
>TRBV5-1|NA|TRBJ1-2|NA
TGCGCCAGCAGCCCATTGACCGGACAGTATGGCTACACCTTC
CASSPLTGQYGYTF
>TRBV3-1/TRBV3-2|NA|TRBJ1-4|TRBD1
TGTGCCAGCAGTCCCGGGACAGGGGAGGAAAAACTGTTTTTT
CASSPGTGEEKLFF
>TRBV5-1|NA|TRBJ2-2|NA
TGCGCCAGCAGCACAGGACACACCGGGGAGCTGTTTTTT
CASSTGHTGELFF
>TRBV24-1|NA|TRBJ1-2|NA
TGTGCCACCAGTGACCCCGACAGTAATGGCTATGGCTACACCTTC
CATSDPDSNGYGYTF
>TRBV27|NA|TRBJ1-5|TRBD1
TGTGCCAGCAGTTTTCAGGGGGGACCGAATCAGCCCCAGCATTTT
CASSFQGGPNQPQHF
>TRBV24-1|once|TRBJ2-3|NA
TGTGCCACCAGTGACGGCGCCGCGGGGAGGCATACGCAGTATTTT
CATSDGAAGRHTQYF
>TRBV18|NA|TRBJ1-3|NA
TGTGCCAGCTCCCCTCAGGGGACCTCTGGAAACACCATATATTTT
CASSPQGTSGNTIYF
>TRBV9|NA|TRBJ1-4|TRBD1
TGTGCCAGCAGCCGTTGGGGACAGTCAGATGAAAAACTGTTTTTT
CASSRWGQSDEKLFF
>TRBV19|NA|TRBJ1-1|NA
TGTGCCAGTAGTATTTGGGATTTTGGGGCAGGCTGGGTGAACACTGAAGCTTTCTTT
CASSIWDFGAGWVNTEAFF
>TRBV9|NA|TRBJ2-3|NA
TGTGCCAGCAGCCCCATGACGACAGAGGGACAGCAGTATTTT
CASSPMTTEGQQYF
>TRBV24-1|NA|TRBJ2-1|NA
TGTGCCACCAGTGCGGGGGGCCCGCGCAATGAGCAGTTCTTC
CATSAGGPRNEQFF
>TRBV4-1|NA|TRBJ1-2|NA
TGCGCCAGCAGCCAAGATAGCCCAGGGGCGGCCGGCGGCTACACCTTC
CASSQDSPGAAGGYTF
>TRBV11-2|NA|TRBJ1-1|NA
TGTGCCAGCAGCTTAGATCGTAGCAACACTGAAGCTTTCTTT
CASSLDRSNTEAFF
>TRBV5-1|NA|TRBJ1-1|NA
TGCGCCAGCAGCTTGGTTACAGCAGGGAACACTGAAGCTTTCTTT
CASSLVTAGNTEAFF
>TRBV14|NA|TRBJ2-5|NA
TGTGCCAGCAGCCAGACAGCCTTTTACCAAGAGACCCAGTACTTC
CASSQTAFYQETQYF
>TRBV2|NA|TRBJ1-5|NA
TGTGCCAGCAGTGACGCGAGTAGCAATCAGCCCCAGCATTTT
CASSDASSNQPQHF
>TRBV18|NA|TRBJ1-4|TRBD1
TGTGCCAGCTCACCGCGACAGGGCGGCGAAAAACTGTTTTTT
CASSPRQGGEKLFF
>TRBV6-1|NA|TRBJ2-1|NA
TGTGCCAGCAGTGACTTCAGCGGTGGTCCCTACAATGAGCAGTTCTTC
CASSDFSGGPYNEQFF
>TRBV7-9|NA|TRBJ1-5|NA
TGTGCCAGCAGCTTACCCCGCAGGGTGGGTAATCAGCCCCAGCATTTT
CASSLPRRVGNQPQHF
>TRBV9|NA|TRBJ2-3|NA
TGTGCCAGCAGCGCAGTTACAGATACGCAGTATTTT
CASSAVTDTQYF
>TRBV10-3|once|TRBJ1-2|NA
TGTGCCATCAGTGAAGGACAGAGGGACAACTATGGCTACACCTTC
CAISEGQRDNYGYTF
>TRBV6-5|NA|TRBJ1-2|TRBD1
TGTGCCAGCAGACCCGGGACAGGGGGCCAGGGCTACACCTTC
CASRPGTGGQGYTF
>TRBV5-1|few|TRBJ1-3|NA
TGCGCCAGCAGCTTGTTTACCGGGGACTCTGGAAACACCATATATTTT
CASSLFTGDSGNTIYF
>TRBV6-1|NA|TRBJ1-1|NA
TGTGCCAGCAGTGACGATAGGGGGTCAACTGAAGCTTTCTTT
CASSDDRGSTEAFF
>TRBV2|NA|TRBJ1-6|TRBD1
TGTGCCAGCAGAGACGGACAGGGGAGTTCACCCCTCCACTTT
CASRDGQGSSPLHF
>TRBV15|once|TRBJ2-7|TRBD1
TGTGCCACCAGCAGAGATTCCCGGACAGGGTCCTCCTACGAGCAGTACTTC
CATSRDSRTGSSYEQYF
>TRBV2|NA|TRBJ2-5|NA
TGTGCCAGCAAAGCGATGAGGGAGACCCAGTACTTC
CASKAMRETQYF
>TRBV7-2|NA|TRBJ2-3|TRBD2
TGTGCCAGCAGCCCCCGGACTAGCAGCACAGATACGCAGTATTTT
CASSPRTSSTDTQYF
>TRBV9|NA|TRBJ2-3|NA
TGTGCCAGCAGCGTAGCTCAGGCCAGCACAGATACGCAGTATTTT
CASSVAQASTDTQYF
>TRBV30|NA|TRBJ1-2|TRBD1
TGTGCCTGGAGGGGGCAGGACAGGGGACACTATGGCTACACCTTC
CAWRGQDRGHYGYTF
>TRBV3-1/TRBV3-2|NA|TRBJ2-7|NA
TGTGCCAGCAGCCAAAGGTGGCAGGACTACGAGCAGTACTTC
CASSQRWQDYEQYF